The present TCR beta chain was sequenced within a study of shared clonotypes between healthy human individuals. Overall study context: Aged 18 to 49, the donors were a couple of women and a few men.

Using immunoSEQ multiplex PCR, the repertoire was profiled, and TCRdb retains in-frame clones only, with some absent. The table has millions of clones, 93% seen once. As for this clone: The same CDR3 also results from other DNA sequences found in this sample.

CD8 cells regarded as naive lacked CD45RO, were positively chosen for CCR7, and omitted terminally differentiated effector memory CD45RA+ cells. Trimming removed 4 bases at V and 0 bases at J, with 6 bases between. The CDR3 has 14 residues. Germline CDR1 reads MDHEN; CDR2 reads SYDVKM. The TCR comes from a man between 18 and 35 years old in good health. Some clones in this sample may be carry-over from other donors' samples. The chain employs TRBV28 and TRBJ2-2; D unresolved. Material: naive CD8+ T cells from PBMCs. The CDR3 DNA reads TGTGCCAGCAGTTCAGATTCGAACACCGGGGAGCTGTTTTTT. Its translation: CASSSDSNTGELFF.